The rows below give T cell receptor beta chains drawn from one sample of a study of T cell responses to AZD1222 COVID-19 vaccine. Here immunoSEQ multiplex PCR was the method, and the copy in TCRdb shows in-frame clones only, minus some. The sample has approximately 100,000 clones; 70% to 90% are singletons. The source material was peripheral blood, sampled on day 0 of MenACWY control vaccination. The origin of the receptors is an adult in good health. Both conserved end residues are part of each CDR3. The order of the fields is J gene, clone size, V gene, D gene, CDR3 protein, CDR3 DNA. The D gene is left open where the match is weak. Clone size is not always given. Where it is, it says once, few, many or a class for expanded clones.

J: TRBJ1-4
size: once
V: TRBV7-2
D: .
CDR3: CASSSTGDNGKLFF
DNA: TGTGCCAGCAGTTCGACAGGCGATAATGGAAAACTGTTTTTT

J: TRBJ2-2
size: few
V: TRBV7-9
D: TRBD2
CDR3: CASSSSVAGGPRGELFF
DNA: TGTGCCAGCAGCAGTAGCGTCGCGGGAGGGCCTCGGGGGGAGCTGTTTTTT

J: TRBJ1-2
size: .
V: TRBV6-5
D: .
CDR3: CASRGQRFYTF
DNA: TGTGCCAGCAGAGGACAGAGGTTTTACACCTTC

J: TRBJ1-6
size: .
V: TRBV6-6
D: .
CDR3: CASSLGGLGNSPLHF
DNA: TGTGCCAGCAGCCTTGGCGGCCTGGGTAATTCACCCCTCCACTTT

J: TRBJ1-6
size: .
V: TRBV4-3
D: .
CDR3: CASSPRQSRSPLHF
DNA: TGCGCCAGCAGCCCCCGACAGAGTCGGTCACCCCTCCACTTT

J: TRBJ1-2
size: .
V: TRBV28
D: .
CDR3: CASSLSWSGYTF
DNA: TGTGCCAGCAGTTTATCGTGGTCGGGCTACACCTTC

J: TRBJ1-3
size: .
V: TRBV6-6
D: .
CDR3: CASCFGGGGNTIYF
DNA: TGTGCCAGCTGTTTTGGGGGGGGCGGAAACACCATATATTTT

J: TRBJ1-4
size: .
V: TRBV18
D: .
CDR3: CASSRNSVTATNEKLFF
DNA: TGTGCCAGCTCACGGAACAGTGTGACAGCAACTAATGAAAAACTGTTTTTT

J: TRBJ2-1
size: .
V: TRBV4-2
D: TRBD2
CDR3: CASSQSRGGSSYNEQFF
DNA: TGTGCCAGCAGCCAGAGCCGCGGGGGAAGCTCCTACAATGAGCAGTTCTTC

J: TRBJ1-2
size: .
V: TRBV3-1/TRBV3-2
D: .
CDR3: CASSQDEGIGGYTF
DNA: TGTGCCAGCAGCCAAGACGAAGGGATAGGTGGCTACACCTTC

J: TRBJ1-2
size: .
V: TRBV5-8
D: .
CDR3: CASSLLRPGVRSLNNYGYTF
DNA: TGTGCCAGCAGCTTGTTACGTCCAGGGGTCCGATCATTAAATAACTATGGCTACACCTTC

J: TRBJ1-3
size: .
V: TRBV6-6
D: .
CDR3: CASSPGGQESGNTIYF
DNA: TGTGCCAGCAGTCCCGGGGGACAAGAATCTGGAAACACCATATATTTT

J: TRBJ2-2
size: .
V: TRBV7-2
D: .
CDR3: CASSLARTAGELFF
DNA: TGTGCCAGCAGCTTAGCTCGGACAGCAGGGGAGCTGTTTTTT

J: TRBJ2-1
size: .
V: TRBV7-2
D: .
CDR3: CASSLEGLPYGSEQFF
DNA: TGTGCCAGCAGCTTAGAGGGGCTCCCATATGGGTCTGAGCAGTTCTTC

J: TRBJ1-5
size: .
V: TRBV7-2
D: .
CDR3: CASSTRGFVGLDQPQHF
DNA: TGTGCCAGCAGCACGAGGGGTTTCGTCGGGTTAGATCAGCCCCAGCATTTT

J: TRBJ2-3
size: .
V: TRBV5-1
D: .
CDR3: CASSLESPTDTQYF
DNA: TGCGCCAGCAGCCTCGAGAGCCCCACAGATACGCAGTATTTT

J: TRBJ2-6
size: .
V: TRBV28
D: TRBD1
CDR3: CASRAWQGAPGANVLTF
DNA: TGTGCCAGCAGAGCCTGGCAGGGGGCGCCTGGGGCCAACGTCCTGACTTTC

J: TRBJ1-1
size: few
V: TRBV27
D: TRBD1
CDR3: CASSLSGDRAAFF
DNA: TGTGCCAGCAGTTTATCGGGGGACAGGGCGGCTTTCTTT